The 23 T cell receptor beta chains in this list originate from one sample, sequenced in a study of T-cell reconstitution after alpha-beta-depleted transplantation in children. Unique molecular identifiers were built into the TCRbeta library. One entry per CDR3 protein results from TCRdb running MiXCR on the PCR reads. Among around 400,000 distinct CDR3 sequences, approximately 10% were seen once, and the ten largest hold over 4.5%. The material was PBMCs from the stem cell graft donor, obtained from the stem cell graft. The receptor source for this set is a human donor who donated a stem cell graft to a child with acute myeloid leukemia.

This clonotype appeared many times. The chain combines TRBV10-2 with TRBJ2-2; 7 bases are a match to TRBD1. Trimming took 2 bases from V and 3 from J; bases not matched to a gene: 9. The CDR3 loop spans 17 amino acids. Per the germline V gene, CDR1 is WSHSY and CDR2 is SAAADI. The CDR3 nucleotides are TGCGCCAGCAGTGAGGCATTAGGACAGGCCTACACCGGGGAGCTGTTTTTT. Translation: CASSEALGQAYTGELFF.

In this sample, this clonotype turned up many times. The chain carries TRBV20-1 and TRBJ1-2; D unresolved. The CDR3 length is 14 residues. Germline-derived CDR1 and CDR2 are DFQATT and SNEGSKA (reference sequence). Trimming stripped 5 bases from V and 4 bases from J, with 17 bases between. Written as DNA, the CDR3 is TGCAGTGCTCCCCGACCAGACGCAGCCTATGGCTACACCTTC. Its protein is CSAPRPDAAYGYTF.

This clonotype turned up a few times. The V and J genes are TRBV12-3 or TRBV12-4 and TRBJ2-7; the D gene is possibly TRBD1 (6 bases). This CDR3 has 14 residues. Trimming shortened V by 8 bases and J by 5 bases, and 19 bases separated the two germline ends. The CDR3, as DNA: TGTGCCAGCGCAAGTGACAGGAAGATCCACGAGCAGTACTTC. This encodes CASASDRKIHEQYF.

This clonotype showed up just a few times. V and J are TRBV7-2 and TRBJ1-4; 7 nucleotides align to TRBD1. V was pared by 4 bases and J by 8 bases, with 7 bases of the junction left unmatched. The CDR3 covers 14 residues. Germline V gene lookup returns CDR1 SGHTA and CDR2 FQGNSA. The CDR3 region has the DNA TGTGCCAGCAGCTCAAGACAGGGTGGCGAAAAACTGTTTTTT. Amino acids: CASSSRQGGEKLFF.

The chain recombines TRBV29-1 with TRBJ2-3; D not certain. This CDR3 comprises 13 residues. From germline, CDR1 is SQVTM and CDR2 ANQGSEA. The V gene lost 4 bases and the J gene lost 2 bases, with 10 bases spanning the gap. CDR3 sequence (DNA): TGCAGCGTTGTCGGTCGCCTCACAGATACGCAGTATTTT. It translates to CSVVGRLTDTQYF.

The chain uses TRBV12-3 or TRBV12-4 and TRBJ2-3; 10 bases align to TRBD1. This CDR3 contains 16 residues. Losses at the gene ends were 7 bases for V and 0 bases for J; bases not matched to a gene: 7. The DNA of the CDR3 is TGTGCCAGCACGGGACAGGGGCCTTCTAGCACAGATACGCAGTATTTT. It specifies CASTGQGPSSTDTQYF.

The J gene is TRBJ1-4, the V gene TRBV19; unclear D gene. V lost 10 bases and J 11 bases, leaving 14 bases between the germline ends. The CDR3 loop spans 11 amino acids. Germline V lookup: CDR1 LNHDA, CDR2 SQIVND (reference sequence). The CDR3: CATRGGLKLFF. CDR3 DNA sequence: TGTGCCACCCGAGGAGGGCTTAAACTGTTTTTT.

In its sample, this clonotype was seen a few times. The V call is TRBV29-1, the J call TRBJ1-1, with 10 bases matching TRBD1. The CDR3 loop spans 13 amino acids. V trimming: 7 bases; J trimming: 4 bases; junction bases outside the gene matches: 6. The germline gives CDR1 SQVTM, CDR2 ANQGSEA. CDR3 region: CSAEGQGFTEAFF. For the CDR3, the DNA is TGCAGCGCTGAGGGACAGGGGTTCACTGAAGCTTTCTTT.

The table lists this clonotype with a few counts. The chain combines TRBV2 with TRBJ2-1; D may be TRBD1 or TRBD2 (7 bases each). Germline V gives CDR1 SNHLY, CDR2 FYNNEI. The CDR3 covers 13 residues. Between the trimmed V and J ends, which lost 10 bases and 9 bases, there was a span of 19 bases. In nucleotides, the CDR3 is TGTGCCACCTTGGGAGACAGGGAGGGTGAGCAGTTCTTC. This translates into CATLGDREGEQFF.

The chain uses TRBV5-6 and TRBJ1-5, with 8 bases identical to TRBD1. Trimming at V came to 1 base and at J to 3 bases, leaving 3 bases not matched to a gene. CDR3 size: 15 residues. Germline CDR1 is SGHDT and CDR2 is YYEEEE. The CDR3 reads CASSLQDRANQPQHF. The CDR3 coding sequence is TGTGCCAGCAGCTTGCAGGACAGGGCCAATCAGCCCCAGCATTTT.

V gene TRBV6-1 combines with J gene TRBJ1-2, with TRBD1 matching 7 bases. Trimming took 10 bases from V and 3 from J; bases not matched to a gene: 8. This CDR3 has 13 residues. Germline CDR1 MNHNS, CDR2 SASEGT. The CDR3 nucleotides are TGTGCCACTAACCCGGGACAGCACTATGGCTACACCTTC. Protein sequence: CATNPGQHYGYTF.

This clonotype was recorded many times. This sequence joins TRBV4-1 and TRBJ1-1; no clear D gene. The germline CDR1 and CDR2 sequences are MGHRA and YSYEKL. V was cut by 0 bases and J by 7 bases, with 15 bases left in between. The CDR3 loop spans 15 amino acids. DNA for the CDR3: TGCGCCAGCAGCCAAGATCTTAACTATGGCGGTGAAGCTTTCTTT. This encodes CASSQDLNYGGEAFF.

The chain carries TRBV6-1 and TRBJ2-4, with 10 bases lining up with TRBD1. Germline V gene sequence: CDR1 MNHNS, CDR2 SASEGT. This CDR3 has 13 residues. With 5 bases clipped from V and 13 bases from J, the junction kept 8 bases outside the gene matches. For the CDR3, the DNA is TGTGCCAGCAGTCCGCCCGGGACAGGGGTCCAGTACTTC. Encoded protein: CASSPPGTGVQYF.

The V and J genes are TRBV5-1 and TRBJ2-7; 14 bases match TRBD2. This CDR3 spans 18 amino acids. Germline CDR1 and CDR2: SGHRS and YFSETQ. The trim removed 4 bases at V and 6 bases at J, leaving 15 bases unmatched. Written as DNA, the CDR3 is TGCGCCAGCAGCAATTTGGGGGGACTAGCGGGAGTCCTGGGCGAGCAGTACTTC. Its translation is CASSNLGGLAGVLGEQYF. The full variable domain, its missing parts supplied by reference TRBV5-1 and TRBJ2-7, is KAGVTQTPRYLIKTRGQQVTLSCSPISGHRSVSWYQQTPGQGLQFLFEYFSETQRNKGNFPGRFSGRQFSNSRSEMNVSTLELGDSALYLCASSNLGGLAGVLGEQYFGPGTRLTVT.

This clonotype was seen only a few times. The rearrangement uses TRBV7-2 and TRBJ1-4; 8 nucleotides line up with TRBD1. Per the germline V gene, CDR1 is SGHTA and CDR2 is FQGNSA. V gave up 5 bases and J gave up 8 bases; unmatched junction bases: 10. The CDR3 is 15 amino acids. The chain's CDR3 is CASSPRTGLGEKLFF. DNA for the CDR3: TGTGCCAGCAGCCCACGGACAGGGCTGGGCGAAAAACTGTTTTTT.

This chain uses TRBV6-2 or TRBV6-3 with TRBJ2-4; maybe TRBD2 (5 bases). Germline CDR1 and CDR2: MNHEY and SVGEGT. The CDR3 totals 17 residues. Trimming took 5 bases from V and 0 from J, leaving 17 bases between them. The CDR3 coding sequence is TGTGCCAGCAGTACCAGCGGTTGGCTACTAGCCAAAAACATTCAGTACTTC. Encoded protein: CASSTSGWLLAKNIQYF.

The chain is built from TRBV16 and TRBJ1-4, with a tentative D call TRBD1 (5 bases). This CDR3 is built from 15 residues. V shed 0 bases and J shed 7 bases, with 12 bases lying between them. From germline, CDR1 is KGHSY and CDR2 FQNENV. In nucleotides, the CDR3 is TGTGCCAGCAGCCAATCGAAGGGGCGGGGTGAAAAACTGTTTTTT. Encoded protein: CASSQSKGRGEKLFF.

The chain joins TRBV29-1 to TRBJ2-7; the match to TRBD1 covers 11 bases. CDR3 length equals 13 residues. Germline-derived CDR1 and CDR2 are SQVTM and ANQGSEA. J was trimmed by 5 bases and V by 2 bases; bases with no gene match: 2. The CDR3, as DNA: TGCAGCGTTGAAATGGGACAGGGGGACGAGCAGTACTTC. Translated: CSVEMGQGDEQYF.

The chain carries TRBV15 and TRBJ2-5, with D tentatively TRBD2 (6 bases). V was cut by 7 bases and J by 5 bases, with 20 bases left in between. This CDR3 region has 15 residues. Germline loops: CDR1 LNHNV, CDR2 YYDKDF (reference sequence). The CDR3 region is CATTRRGGAGETQYF. CDR3 nucleotides: TGTGCCACCACTCGTCGGGGCGGGGCTGGGGAGACCCAGTACTTC. The complete variable domain, with remaining parts taken from reference TRBV15 and TRBJ2-5, reads DAMVIQNPRYQVTQFGKPVTLSCSQTLNHNVMYWYQQKSSQAPKLLFHYYDKDFNNEADTPDNFQSRRPNTSFCFLDIRSPGLGDTAMYLCATTRRGGAGETQYFGPGTRLLVL.

This clonotype was seen a handful of times. The V gene is TRBV6-2 or TRBV6-3, the J gene TRBJ1-5; D is unclear. Trimming pared 6 bases from V and 0 bases from J, leaving 9 bases between. The CDR3 contains 14 residues. Germline V CDR1 and CDR2: MNHEY, SVGEGT. CDR3 protein: CASSQSNSNQPQHF. CDR3 bases: TGTGCCAGCAGCCAGTCTAATAGCAATCAGCCCCAGCATTTT.

About this clonotype: An end of the junction differs from the germline gene, which may be a read error. This rearrangement joins TRBV29-1 to TRBJ2-7, with TRBD1 identical over 7 bases. The germline CDR1 and CDR2 sequences are SQVTM and ANQGSEA. The CDR3 has 12 amino acids. The CDR3 region has the DNA TGCAGCGTTGAAGTAAGAGGACAGGTTACATTCTTC. It translates to CSVEVRGQVTFF.

This clonotype was recorded at least ten times. V gene TRBV7-2 combines with J gene TRBJ2-7; D not certain. Germline assignment: CDR1 SGHTA and CDR2 FQGNSA. The CDR3 is 12 amino acids. The CDR3 region is CAPQAPPYEQYV. CDR3 in DNA: TGTGCACCCCAGGCCCCTCCATACGAGCAGTACGTC.

This clonotype was seen more than once but under ten times. The chain carries TRBV7-9 and TRBJ2-4; the D gene is possibly TRBD2 (5 bases). V dropped 6 bases and J dropped 3 bases, with 21 bases sitting between them. The CDR3 covers 17 residues. The V gene's germline CDR1 is SEHNR and CDR2 FQNEAQ (reference sequence). The CDR3 region is CASRHPESLAGKNIQYF. The CDR3 DNA sequence: TGTGCCAGCAGGCATCCGGAATCCCTAGCTGGCAAAAACATTCAGTACTTC.